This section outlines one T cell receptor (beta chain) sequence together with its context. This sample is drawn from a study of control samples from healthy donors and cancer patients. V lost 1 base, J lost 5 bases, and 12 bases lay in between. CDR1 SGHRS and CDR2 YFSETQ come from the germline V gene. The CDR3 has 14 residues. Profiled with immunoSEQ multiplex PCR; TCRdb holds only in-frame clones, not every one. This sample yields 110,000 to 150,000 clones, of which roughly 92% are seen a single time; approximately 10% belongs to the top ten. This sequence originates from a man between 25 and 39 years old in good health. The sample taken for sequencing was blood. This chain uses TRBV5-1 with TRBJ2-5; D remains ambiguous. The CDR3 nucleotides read TGCGCCAGCAGCTTGACTGGGCGCGGTGAGACCCAGTACTTC. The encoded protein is CASSLTGRGETQYF. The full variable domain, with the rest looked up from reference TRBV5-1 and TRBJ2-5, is KAGVTQTPRYLIKTRGQQVTLSCSPISGHRSVSWYQQTPGQGLQFLFEYFSETQRNKGNFPGRFSGRQFSNSRSEMNVSTLELGDSALYLCASSLTGRGETQYFGPGTRLLVL.